These 32 T cell receptor beta chains came from one sample sequenced in a study of blood T cell repertoires in COVID-19 (dated by TCRdb to the early 2020s). Library construction relied on the immunoSEQ multiplex PCR assay. TCRdb obtained this table from immuneACCESS and retained in-frame rearrangements with V and J assigned. These tables miss some clones; where compared with another copy, unresolved V genes account for less than half of the shortfall, and the remainder is unexplained. Within this sample are 95,000 to 150,000 clones, with roughly 77% of them counted one time only. The leading ten clones occupy 15% to 20% of the sample. The sequencing input was peripheral blood. The receptors shown here come from a man aged 55 to 70 with active or convalescent COVID-19.

The CDR3 is CASSPGQGRVNTEAFF. DNA of the CDR3: TGTGCCAGCAGCCCTGGACAGGGAAGAGTGAACACTGAAGCTTTCTTT. The V call is TRBV5-6, the J call TRBJ1-1; 8 bases are a match to TRBD1. CDR1 is SGHDT, CDR2 YYEEEE, per germline. J was trimmed by 0 bases and V by 4 bases; bases with no gene match: 8. This CDR3 has 16 residues.

V gene TRBV4-2 combines with J gene TRBJ1-1, with D possibly TRBD1 on 6 matching bases. V lost 4 bases to trimming and J lost 5 bases, with 11 bases between them. Germline V gene sequence: CDR1 LGHNA, CDR2 YNFKEQ. The CDR3 runs to 13 residues. DNA of the CDR3: TGTGCCAGCAGCCGCGGGGGCGGGACTGAAGCTTTCTTT. Translation gives CASSRGGGTEAFF.

The chain is built from TRBV9 and TRBJ1-4, with unresolved D. This CDR3 has 17 residues. Per germline, CDR1 SGDLS and CDR2 YYNGEE. V was pared by 4 bases and J by 0 bases, with 16 bases between. CDR3 DNA: TGTGCCAGCAGCCCTGGGAGAGGTTTCGCAACTAATGAAAAACTGTTTTTT. Its translation: CASSPGRGFATNEKLFF.

This chain's CDR3 is CSVAPRGGTQYNEQFF. The CDR3 DNA is TGCAGCGTTGCCCCCCGCGGCGGGACCCAATACAATGAGCAGTTCTTC. The chain recombines TRBV29-1 with TRBJ2-1; D may be TRBD2 (6 bases). The germline CDR1 and CDR2 sequences are SQVTM and ANQGSEA. V was clipped by 4 bases and J by 4 bases, with 20 bases between them. The CDR3 has 16 amino acids.

This clone was seen more than once but under ten times. This chain joins TRBV28 and TRBJ1-2; D may be TRBD1 (5 bases). Germline loops: CDR1 MDHEN, CDR2 SYDVKM. The V end was cut by 5 bases, the J end by 7 bases, with 17 bases between. The CDR3 loop spans 14 amino acids. CDR3 amino acids: CASSQGVGWPGYTF. In DNA form, the CDR3 reads TGTGCCAGCAGTCAAGGGGTAGGATGGCCTGGCTACACCTTC.

The CDR3 protein is CASSVAGTSGMGKNIQYF. The CDR3 DNA is TGTGCCAGCAGCGTCGCCGGGACTAGCGGGATGGGCAAAAACATTCAGTACTTC. The rearrangement joins TRBV9 to TRBJ2-4, with 13 bases fitting TRBD2. V shed 2 bases and J 3 bases; nucleotides not matched to a gene: 8. Germline-derived CDR1 and CDR2 are SGDLS and YYNGEE. This CDR3 has 18 residues.

The chain carries TRBV6-2 or TRBV6-3 and TRBJ2-7; no firm D call. V was shortened by 0 bases and J by 4 bases, with 13 bases between the two germline ends. This CDR3 has 15 amino acids. Germline CDR1 is MNHEY and CDR2 is SVGEGT. The CDR3 sequence is CASSYSLGVIYEQYF. The CDR3 DNA is TGTGCCAGCAGTTACTCGCTAGGCGTTATTTACGAGCAGTACTTC.

This chain links TRBV7-3 with TRBJ2-1; 8 bases match TRBD2. Trimming cost V 5 bases and J 5 bases; bases outside gene matches: 5. The CDR3 sequence is 14 residues long. Germline CDR1 reads SGHTA; CDR2 reads FQGTGA. CDR3 residues: CASSMTSDNNEQFF. The CDR3 DNA follows: TGTGCCAGCAGCATGACTAGCGATAACAATGAGCAGTTCTTC.

The genes are TRBV27 and TRBJ2-7; no clear D gene. Trimming removed 3 bases at V and 3 bases at J, with 18 bases between. Germline V lookup: CDR1 MNHEY, CDR2 SMNVEV (reference sequence). The CDR3 covers 16 residues. DNA of the CDR3: TGTGCCAGCAGTTTGGTTAAACTACGAAAGAGCTACGAGCAGTACTTC. It is translated as CASSLVKLRKSYEQYF.

This chain uses TRBV6-1 with TRBJ1-1, with 7 nucleotides matching TRBD1. Germline CDR1 is MNHNS and CDR2 is SASEGT. The ends lost 3 bases at V and 11 bases at J; junction bases unmatched: 9. This CDR3 has 13 residues. DNA of the CDR3: TGTGCCAGCAGTGATCCTCCAGGGACAGAGGCTTTCTTT. Protein product: CASSDPPGTEAFF.

V usage is TRBV28 and J usage is TRBJ2-7; no clear D. The V gene lost 5 bases and the J gene lost 0 bases, with 17 bases spanning the gap. Germline CDR1 and CDR2: MDHEN and SYDVKM. The CDR3 has 16 residues. Written as DNA, the CDR3 is TGTGCCAGCAGTCTGGTCTTCTGGGCCCCCTCCTACGAGCAGTACTTC. Translation: CASSLVFWAPSYEQYF.

The V call is TRBV11-2, the J call TRBJ1-1; no clear D. Trimming cost V 5 bases and J 8 bases, with 9 bases left between them. Germline CDR1 reads SGHAT; CDR2 reads FQNNGV. CDR3 length equals 11 residues. The CDR3 sequence: CASSPLTEAFF. DNA of the CDR3: TGTGCCAGCAGCCCCCTAACCGAAGCTTTCTTT.

J is TRBJ2-2 and V is TRBV2; 14 bases align to TRBD2. V lost 5 bases and J lost 5; bases outside the gene matches: 13. CDR1 is SNHLY, CDR2 FYNNEI, per germline. The CDR3 covers 19 residues. In DNA form, the CDR3 reads TGTGCCAGCAGTTCTATTGTGGGGACTAGCGGGAGAGTTACCGGGGAGCTGTTTTTT. Its translation is CASSSIVGTSGRVTGELFF. The full variable domain, with the rest looked up from reference TRBV2 and TRBJ2-2, is EPEVTQTPSHQVTQMGQEVILRCVPISNHLYFYWYRQILGQKVEFLVSFYNNEISEKSEIFDDQFSVERPDGSNFTLKIRSTKLEDSAMYFCASSSIVGTSGRVTGELFFGEGSRLTVL.

CDR3: CASSIALDRPEGYTF. The CDR3 coding sequence is TGTGCCAGTAGTATAGCTCTGGACAGGCCTGAAGGCTACACCTTC. This chain uses TRBV19 with TRBJ1-2, with 7 bases lining up with TRBD1. In germline, CDR1 is LNHDA, CDR2 SQIVND (reference sequence). V shed 1 base, J shed 8 bases, and the junction held 10 bases outside the gene matches. The CDR3 consists of 15 residues.

The sample holds a few counts of this clone. CDR3 residues: CASSLTGDGNTIYF. CDR3 in DNA: TGTGCCAGCAGCTTGACAGGGGACGGAAACACCATATATTTT. This chain links TRBV5-4 with TRBJ1-3; 7 nucleotides match TRBD1. The V gene's germline CDR1 is SGHNT and CDR2 YYREEE (reference sequence). This CDR3 is built from 14 residues. Trimming took 1 base from V and 4 from J; bases not matched to a gene: 2. The entire variable domain, with the rest obtained from reference TRBV5-4 and TRBJ1-3, is as follows: ETGVTQSPTHLIKTRGQQVTLRCSSQSGHNTVSWYQQALGQGPQFIFQYYREEENGRGNFPPRFSGLQFPNYSSELNVNALELDDSALYLCASSLTGDGNTIYFGEGSWLTVV.

The chain uses TRBV14 and TRBJ1-6, with D perhaps TRBD1 (5 bases). CDR3 length: 16 amino acids. The germline gives CDR1 SGHDN, CDR2 FVKESK. Trimming left V 1 base short and J 3 bases short, with 10 bases between. DNA of the CDR3: TGTGCCAGCAGCCAAGGGGGCAGGTTCTATAATTCACCCCTCCACTTT. Translated, it gives CASSQGGRFYNSPLHF.

The chain combines TRBV27 with TRBJ2-1, with a tentative D call TRBD2 (6 bases). The V end was cut by 8 bases, the J end by 0 bases, with 14 bases between. The CDR3 is made up of 15 amino acids. The germline CDR1 and CDR2 sequences are MNHEY and SMNVEV (reference sequence). CDR3 bases: TGTGCCAGCCGCCTCCCTAGCGTCTCCTACAATGAGCAGTTCTTC. This translates into CASRLPSVSYNEQFF.

This chain connects TRBV6-1 to TRBJ1-1; TRBD1 matches at 7 bases. The CDR3 loop spans 16 amino acids. The V segment lost 4 bases and the J segment 0 bases; nucleotides outside the gene matches: 8. Germline V gives CDR1 MNHNS, CDR2 SASEGT. CDR3 nucleotide sequence: TGTGCCAGCAGTGGCGGGGACAGCAATCTGAACACTGAAGCTTTCTTT. Its translation is CASSGGDSNLNTEAFF.

The V and J genes are TRBV3-1 (or the pseudogene TRBV3-2) and TRBJ2-3; the match to TRBD1 covers 7 bases. In germline, CDR1 is LGHDT, CDR2 YNNKEL (reference sequence). Germline trimming cut 4 bases from V and 8 bases from J; bases unmatched to any gene: 6. This CDR3 comprises 13 residues. The chain's CDR3 is CASSRQGSGTQYF. CDR3 DNA sequence: TGTGCCAGCAGCCGACAGGGCTCGGGTACGCAGTATTTT.

The chain couples TRBV9 to TRBJ2-3; a weak D match, TRBD1 (5 bases). Germline CDR1 reads SGDLS; CDR2 reads YYNGEE. V was pared by 0 bases and J by 3 bases, with 14 bases between. The CDR3 loop spans 16 amino acids. The CDR3 DNA sequence: TGTGCCAGCAGCGTAGATGCCAGGGCAGGGACAGATACGCAGTATTTT. Its protein is CASSVDARAGTDTQYF. The variable domain in full, completed from reference TRBV9 and TRBJ2-3, reads DSGVTQTPKHLITATGQRVTLRCSPRSGDLSVYWYQQSLDQGLQFLIQYYNGEERAKGNILERFSAQQFPDLHSELNLSSLELGDSALYFCASSVDARAGTDTQYFGPGTRLTVL.

The V and J genes are TRBV3-1 (or the pseudogene TRBV3-2) and TRBJ2-7; TRBD2 matches 7 bases. The CDR3 is made up of 16 amino acids. Looked up from germline, CDR1 is LGHDT and CDR2 is YNNKEL (reference sequence). The V gene end was trimmed by 3 bases and the J gene end by 0 bases; junction bases not matched to a gene: 8. CDR3 loop: CASSQGGEGSSYEQYF. In DNA form, the CDR3 reads TGTGCCAGCAGCCAGGGCGGGGAGGGGAGCTCCTACGAGCAGTACTTC.

The chain links TRBV7-3 to TRBJ2-7; tentative D call: TRBD2 (6 bases). The CDR3 is 14 residues long. Deletions cut 1 base from V and 5 bases from J, with 12 bases between. CDR1 SGHTA and CDR2 FQGTGA come from the germline V gene. The CDR3 nucleotides read TGTGCCAGCAGCTTAATTGGAGGGGACCACGAGCAGTACTTC. Translation gives CASSLIGGDHEQYF.

This clone was found once. The V call is TRBV3-1 (or the pseudogene TRBV3-2), the J call TRBJ1-1, with TRBD1 matching over 8 bases. The CDR3 is 14 residues long. CDR1 and CDR2 from the germline V gene are LGHDT and YNNKEL (reference sequence). The junction had 5 bases not matched to a gene; V was cut back by 4 bases and J by 4 bases. The CDR3 DNA reads as TGTGCCAGCAGCCGATATGACAGGGGCACTGAAGCTTTCTTT. As protein: CASSRYDRGTEAFF.

The chain employs TRBV11-2 and TRBJ2-6, with D possibly TRBD1 on 5 matching bases. The CDR3 is made up of 15 amino acids. V gave up 8 bases and J gave up 0 bases, with 11 bases separating them. Germline assignment: CDR1 SGHAT and CDR2 FQNNGV. The CDR3 loop reads CASGRQSSGANVLTF. The CDR3 nucleotides are TGTGCCAGCGGCCGACAGTCCTCTGGGGCCAACGTCCTGACTTTC.

The chain carries TRBV20-1 and TRBJ2-3, with 15 nucleotides matching TRBD2. The length of the CDR3 is 18 residues. Germline CDR1 and CDR2: DFQATT and SNEGSKA (reference sequence). With 3 bases clipped from V and 0 bases from J, the junction kept 7 bases outside the gene matches. This CDR3 is CSASPGTSGRTSTDTQYF. The CDR3 bases are TGCAGTGCTAGTCCCGGGACTAGCGGGAGGACCAGCACAGATACGCAGTATTTT.

This chain links TRBV5-1 with TRBJ2-1, with a possible D match to TRBD2 (6 bases). With 1 base removed from V and 0 bases from J, the gap between germline ends came to 20 bases. The CDR3 is 19 amino acids. The germline V gene has CDR1 SGHRS and CDR2 YFSETQ. DNA of the CDR3: TGCGCCAGCAGCTTGTTTGTCGGTAGCGGCCTTAGCTCCTACAATGAGCAGTTCTTC. Protein sequence: CASSLFVGSGLSSYNEQFF.

The CDR3, as DNA: TGTGCCAGCAGTCGCAGGGGTGAGGGGAATCAGCCCCAGCATTTT. This gives the protein CASSRRGEGNQPQHF. The V and J genes are TRBV28 and TRBJ1-5; TRBD1 might be the D (6 bases). Germline lookup yields CDR1 MDHEN and CDR2 SYDVKM. V gave up 5 bases and J gave up 4 bases, with 15 bases separating them. The CDR3 extends over 15 amino acids.

This rearrangement joins TRBV19 to TRBJ1-1, with 9 bases lining up with TRBD1. V was pared by 3 bases and J by 3 bases, with 8 bases of the junction left unmatched. This CDR3 is built from 16 residues. CDR1 and CDR2 from the germline V gene are LNHDA and SQIVND (reference sequence). CDR3 in DNA: TGTGCCAGTAGTATGGAACAGGGGGCCCTCGACACTGAAGCTTTCTTT. Translated: CASSMEQGALDTEAFF.

The rearrangement uses TRBV11-2 and TRBJ2-3; D is uncertain. Germline assignment: CDR1 SGHAT and CDR2 FQNNGV. This CDR3 has 12 amino acids. The V end was cut by 8 bases, the J end by 4 bases, with 10 bases between. Here the CDR3 DNA reads TGTGCCAGCTCCCCCTCCGCAGATACGCAGTATTTT. Translation gives CASSPSADTQYF. Combining the CDR3 with reference TRBV11-2 and TRBJ2-3 gives the whole variable domain EAGVAQSPRYKIIEKRQSVAFWCNPISGHATLYWYQQILGQGPKLLIQFQNNGVVDDSQLPKDRFSAERLKGVDSTLKIQPAKLEDSAVYLCASSPSADTQYFGPGTRLTVL.

This clone has a single count. The chain joins TRBV9 to TRBJ1-2; 10 bases map to TRBD1. This CDR3 contains 15 residues. Germline values: CDR1 SGDLS, CDR2 YYNGEE. Trimming took 0 bases from V and 3 from J; bases not matched to a gene: 2. The CDR3 DNA reads as TGTGCCAGCAGCGTAGGAGGGACAGGGGACTATGGCTACACCTTC. Amino acid sequence: CASSVGGTGDYGYTF.

The chain uses TRBV11-3 and TRBJ2-7; 10 nucleotides line up with TRBD1. From germline, CDR1 is SGHNT and CDR2 YENEEA. CDR3 length: 14 residues. Losses at the gene ends were 5 bases for V and 3 bases for J; bases not matched to a gene: 4. The CDR3 coding sequence is TGTGCCAGCAGCCCGGGACAGGGGAGCTACGAGCAGTACTTC. Protein: CASSPGQGSYEQYF.

The chain joins TRBV27 to TRBJ1-4; perhaps TRBD1 as D (6 bases). The length of the CDR3 is 15 residues. V was clipped by 6 bases and J by 0 bases, with 11 bases between them. Per germline, CDR1 MNHEY and CDR2 SMNVEV (reference sequence). CDR3: CASRRQVATNEKLFF. CDR3 DNA sequence: TGTGCCAGCAGGAGACAGGTTGCAACTAATGAAAAACTGTTTTTT.